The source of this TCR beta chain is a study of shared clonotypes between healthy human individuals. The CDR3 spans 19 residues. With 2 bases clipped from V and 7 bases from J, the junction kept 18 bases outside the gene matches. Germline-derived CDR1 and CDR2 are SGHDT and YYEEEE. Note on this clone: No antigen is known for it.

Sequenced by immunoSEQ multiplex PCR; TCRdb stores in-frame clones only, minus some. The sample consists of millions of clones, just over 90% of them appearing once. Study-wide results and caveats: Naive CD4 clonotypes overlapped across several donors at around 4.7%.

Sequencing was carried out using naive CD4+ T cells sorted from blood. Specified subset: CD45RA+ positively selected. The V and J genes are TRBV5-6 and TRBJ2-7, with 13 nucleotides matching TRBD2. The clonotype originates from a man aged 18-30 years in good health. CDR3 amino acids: CASSFWASPGLAGVQEQYF. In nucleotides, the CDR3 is TGTGCCAGCAGCTTTTGGGCCTCCCCCGGACTAGCGGGAGTCCAAGAGCAGTACTTC. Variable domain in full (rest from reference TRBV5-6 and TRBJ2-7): DAGVTQSPTHLIKTRGQQVTLRCSPKSGHDTVSWYQQALGQGPQFIFQYYEEEERQRGNFPDRFSGHQFPNYSSELNVNALLLGDSALYLCASSFWASPGLAGVQEQYFGPGTRLTVT.